Following are 17 T cell receptor beta chains from one sample sequenced in a study of Ad26.COV2.S vaccination and SARS-CoV-2 variants. Assay: immunoSEQ multiplex PCR; the TCRdb copy retains only in-frame clones and omits some. The sample records 350,000 to 500,000 clones, roughly 90% being singletons. Treatment specified: about 20 received Ad26.COV2.S at low or high dose, single or two shots; roughly five received placebo; per-sample allocation not given. Samples analyzed were those drawn on day 63 after the first vaccine or placebo injection. The sample was peripheral blood, taken in a trial of Ad26.COV2.S vaccine versus placebo. These receptors were collected from a person between 18 and 60 years old who received the Ad26.COV2.S COVID-19 vaccine or a placebo.

This chain links TRBV6-5 with TRBJ1-3, with 7 bases lining up with TRBD1. With 8 bases clipped from V and 2 bases from J, the junction kept 6 bases outside the gene matches. CDR3 length: 14 residues. In germline, CDR1 is MNHEY, CDR2 SVGAGI. The CDR3 region is CASGETGPGNTIYF. Written as DNA, the CDR3 is TGTGCCAGCGGGGAGACAGGGCCTGGAAACACCATATATTTT.

This chain connects TRBV25-1 to TRBJ1-1; possible D gene TRBD1, 5 bases. Germline-derived CDR1 and CDR2 are MGHDK and SYGVNS. V was cut by 4 bases and J by 1 base, with 16 bases left in between. The CDR3 runs to 16 residues. CDR3 sequence: CASSAYGDGSNTEAFF. The CDR3 region has the DNA TGTGCCAGCAGTGCCTATGGGGACGGATCGAACACTGAAGCTTTCTTT.

The V gene is TRBV7-2, the J gene TRBJ2-3; 9 nucleotides align to TRBD1. Germline-derived CDR1 and CDR2 are SGHTA and FQGNSA. J was trimmed by 5 bases and V by 5 bases; bases with no gene match: 8. The CDR3 has 15 amino acids. In DNA form, the CDR3 reads TGTGCCAGCAGCCTACAGGGGGCGACCTTAGATACGCAGTATTTT. Translation gives CASSLQGATLDTQYF.

This sequence joins TRBV11-3 and TRBJ2-5; D is unresolved. Germline lookup yields CDR1 SGHNT and CDR2 YENEEA. Trimming took 1 base from V and 2 from J, leaving 11 bases between them. The CDR3 runs to 15 residues. For the CDR3, the DNA is TGTGCCAGCAGCTTAGGAACTGCACCTCAAGAGACCCAGTACTTC. It encodes CASSLGTAPQETQYF.

The chain combines TRBV7-9 with TRBJ1-3; D is unclear. Trimming took off 8 bases at V and 2 bases at J, with 13 bases between the two ends. The germline V gene has CDR1 SEHNR and CDR2 FQNEAQ (reference sequence). CDR3 length: 14 amino acids. The CDR3 loop reads CASAPEQTGNTIYF. The CDR3 DNA reads as TGTGCCAGCGCCCCGGAACAGACTGGAAACACCATATATTTT.

The chain employs TRBV15 and TRBJ1-4; TRBD1 aligns across 9 bases. The CDR3 runs 16 residues. Germline CDR1 LNHNV, CDR2 YYDKDF (reference sequence). V trimming: 5 bases; J trimming: 7 bases; junction bases outside the gene matches: 11. CDR3 sequence reads: CATSWGTGRSGEKLFF. The DNA of the CDR3 is TGTGCCACCAGCTGGGGGACAGGGAGAAGTGGTGAAAAACTGTTTTTT.

The chain has TRBV11-2 and TRBJ2-1; D is undetermined. Germline loops: CDR1 SGHAT, CDR2 FQNNGV. The V end was cut by 3 bases, the J end by 0 bases, with 15 bases between. CDR3 length: 17 residues. CDR3 nucleotides: TGTGCCAGCAGCTTCGTTACAGTGCAAAGCTCCTACAATGAGCAGTTCTTC. It specifies CASSFVTVQSSYNEQFF.

The chain employs TRBV13 and TRBJ1-1; D unresolved. This CDR3 comprises 14 residues. Trimming stripped 4 bases from V and 4 bases from J, with 13 bases between. The germline V gene has CDR1 PRHDT and CDR2 FYEKMQ (reference sequence). The CDR3 DNA is TGTGCCAGCAGCTCCAGAACACCCTCCACTGAAGCTTTCTTT. It is translated as CASSSRTPSTEAFF.

The chain uses TRBV19 and TRBJ1-5, with TRBD1 matching 8 bases. CDR1 LNHDA and CDR2 SQIVND come from the germline V gene (reference sequence). The CDR3 extends over 18 amino acids. The J segment lost 6 bases and the V segment lost 0 bases, leaving 13 bases of the junction unmatched. Here the CDR3 DNA reads TGTGCCAGTAGTATAGATTCGAGACAGGGGTTAGGATTTCAGCCCCAGCATTTT. Its translation is CASSIDSRQGLGFQPQHF.

V is TRBV25-1 and J is TRBJ2-2, with 11 bases aligning to TRBD1. The CDR3 covers 16 residues. Trimming removed 10 bases from V and 4 bases from J; junction bases left unmatched: 11. CDR1 and CDR2 from the germline V gene are MGHDK and SYGVNS. The CDR3 reads CATLSGTGGPTGELFF. The CDR3 DNA sequence: TGTGCCACCCTATCCGGGACAGGGGGACCCACCGGGGAGCTGTTTTTT.

This sequence joins TRBV7-8 and TRBJ2-3; 11 bases are a match to TRBD2. Trimming cost V 5 bases and J 4 bases; bases outside gene matches: 8. The CDR3 runs 16 residues. Germline V gene lookup returns CDR1 SGHVS and CDR2 FQNEAQ. CDR3 loop: CASSPALAGGSDTQYF. The DNA for the CDR3 is TGTGCCAGCAGCCCAGCTCTAGCGGGGGGTTCAGATACGCAGTATTTT.

The rearrangement joins TRBV4-3 to TRBJ2-7, with D perhaps TRBD1 (6 bases). Trimming took 2 bases from V and 2 from J, leaving 13 bases between them. Germline CDR1 is LGHNA and CDR2 is YSLEER. This CDR3 comprises 15 residues. In nucleotides, the CDR3 is TGCGCCAGCAGCCAATCCACAGGGAATCCCTACGAGCAGTACTTC. Its translation is CASSQSTGNPYEQYF.

V and J are TRBV4-1 and TRBJ2-3, with a tentative D call TRBD1 (5 bases). The CDR3 length is 16 residues. In germline, CDR1 is MGHRA, CDR2 YSYEKL. V lost 1 base and J 2 bases, leaving 13 bases between the germline ends. DNA of the CDR3: TGCGCCAGCAGCCAAGTGGGGCACACACCCACAGATACGCAGTATTTT. Its translation is CASSQVGHTPTDTQYF.

The V gene is TRBV6-2 or TRBV6-3, the J gene TRBJ1-1; D possibly corresponds to TRBD1 (5 bases). The CDR3 covers 13 residues. Between the trimmed V and J ends, which lost 5 bases and 1 base, there was a span of 8 bases. Germline V gives CDR1 MNHEY, CDR2 SVGEGT. The CDR3 here is CASSLTANTEAFF. The CDR3 DNA sequence: TGTGCCAGCAGTCTGACAGCGAACACTGAAGCTTTCTTT.

The V and J genes are TRBV27 and TRBJ1-3; possible D gene TRBD1, 5 bases. CDR3 length equals 14 residues. The V and J ends lost 5 bases and 3 bases respectively, with 11 bases between them. Germline V lookup: CDR1 MNHEY, CDR2 SMNVEV (reference sequence). The CDR3 nucleotides are TGTGCCAGCAGTCCCCAGGGACGTGGAAACACCATATATTTT. Protein: CASSPQGRGNTIYF.

This sequence joins TRBV6-2 or TRBV6-3 and TRBJ1-4; D gene uncertain. CDR3 length: 16 residues. The ends were cut back, 2 bases at V and 1 base at J, with 11 bases in the middle. In germline, CDR1 is MNHEY, CDR2 SVGEGT. In nucleotides, the CDR3 is TGTGCCAGCAGTTACGTTCGGGTCAGAACTAATGAAAAACTGTTTTTT. The encoded protein is CASSYVRVRTNEKLFF.

This chain joins TRBV5-6 and TRBJ2-3; D not resolved. Germline values: CDR1 SGHDT, CDR2 YYEEEE. CDR3 length: 13 amino acids. Trimming removed 2 bases from V and 2 bases from J, with 6 bases in between. This chain's CDR3 is CASSFGDTDTQYF. The CDR3 DNA sequence: TGTGCCAGCAGCTTTGGGGACACAGATACGCAGTATTTT.